This T cell receptor (beta chain) was documented in a study of blood T cell repertoires in COVID-19. All recovered Cohort 3 donors got two negative PCRs, got clearance, or saw symptom resolution. The CDR3 runs to 13 residues. Germline-derived CDR1 and CDR2 are LGHDT and YNNKEL (reference sequence). Trimming took 5 bases from V and 10 from J, leaving 15 bases between them. Clones were read by immunoSEQ multiplex PCR, and TCRdb kept only the in-frame ones, dropping some. Of some 210,000 clones in the sample, 75% to 90% are singletons; the top ten hold around a tenth. Sequencing used PBMCs or T cells enriched from blood (not recorded which). The J gene is TRBJ2-1, the V gene TRBV3-1 (or the pseudogene TRBV3-2), with D possibly TRBD2 on 5 matching bases. This clonotype was sampled from a man aged 35-49 years who had recovered from COVID-19. The CDR3 DNA is TGTGCCAGCAGCTCGCGCCTCGGAGGAGAGCAGTTCTTC. This sequence encodes CASSSRLGGEQFF.